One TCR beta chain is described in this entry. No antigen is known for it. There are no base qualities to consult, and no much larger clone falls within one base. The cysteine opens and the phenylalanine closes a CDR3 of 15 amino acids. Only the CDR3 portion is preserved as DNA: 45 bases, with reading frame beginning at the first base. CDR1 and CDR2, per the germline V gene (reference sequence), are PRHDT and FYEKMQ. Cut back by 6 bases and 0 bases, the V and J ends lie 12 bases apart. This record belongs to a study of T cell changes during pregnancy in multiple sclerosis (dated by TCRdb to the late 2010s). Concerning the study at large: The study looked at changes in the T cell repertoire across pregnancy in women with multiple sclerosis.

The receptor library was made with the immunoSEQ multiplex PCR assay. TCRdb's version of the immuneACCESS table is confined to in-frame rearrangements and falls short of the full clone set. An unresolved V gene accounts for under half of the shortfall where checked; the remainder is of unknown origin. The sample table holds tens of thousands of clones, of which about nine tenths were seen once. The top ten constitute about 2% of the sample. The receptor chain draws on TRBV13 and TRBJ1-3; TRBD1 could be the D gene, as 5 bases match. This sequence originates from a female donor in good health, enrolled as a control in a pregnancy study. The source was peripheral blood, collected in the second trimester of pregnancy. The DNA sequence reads TGTGCCAGCAGTTGGGGCGGACGCTCTGGAAACACCATATATTTT. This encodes CASSWGGRSGNTIYF.